Each of the 4 T cell receptor beta chains below was sequenced from the same sample in a study of blood T cell repertoires in COVID-19. Using immunoSEQ multiplex PCR, the repertoire was profiled, and TCRdb retains in-frame clones only, with some absent. The table has fewer than 200,000 clones, around 90% seen once. Sequenced input: peripheral blood. The receptors shown here come from a man aged 50 or older with acute or convalescent COVID-19.

This clone was observed a handful of times. This chain uses TRBV5-1 with TRBJ2-7, with TRBD1 matching over 7 bases. The germline gives CDR1 SGHRS, CDR2 YFSETQ. Trimming at V came to 5 bases and at J to 0 bases, leaving 8 bases not matched to a gene. This CDR3 has 15 amino acids. The CDR3 DNA follows: TGCGCCAGCAGTTACACCCGGGACAGCTCCTACGAGCAGTACTTC. It yields the protein CASSYTRDSSYEQYF.

The CDR3 nucleotides read TGTGCCAGTAGTATTGGACAGTATAATTCACCCCTCCACTTT. As protein: CASSIGQYNSPLHF. The rearrangement links TRBV19 to TRBJ1-6; weak D call: TRBD1 (6 bases). Trimming pared 3 bases from V and 4 bases from J, leaving 7 bases between. The CDR3 is 14 residues long. Germline loops: CDR1 LNHDA, CDR2 SQIVND (reference sequence).

The chain couples TRBV19 to TRBJ2-1, with 9 bases fitting TRBD1. CDR1 LNHDA and CDR2 SQIVND come from the germline V gene (reference sequence). The CDR3 loop spans 16 amino acids. Germline trimming cut 1 base from V and 4 bases from J; bases unmatched to any gene: 5. The CDR3 here is CASSIAGGTGYNEQFF. The DNA of the CDR3 is TGTGCCAGTAGTATAGCAGGCGGGACAGGGTACAATGAGCAGTTCTTC. Filled out from reference TRBV19 and TRBJ2-1, the complete variable domain reads DGGITQSPKYLFRKEGQNVTLSCEQNLNHDAMYWYRQDPGQGLRLIYYSQIVNDFQKGDIAEGYSVSREKKESFPLTVTSAQKNPTAFYLCASSIAGGTGYNEQFFGPGTRLTVL.

This clone was recorded only once. This rearrangement joins TRBV11-2 to TRBJ2-2; possible D gene TRBD2, 6 bases. Deletions cut 4 bases from V and 3 bases from J, with 15 bases between. The CDR3 has 16 amino acids. Per germline, CDR1 SGHAT and CDR2 FQNNGV. CDR3 region: CASSWLPSEYTGELFF. CDR3 coding DNA: TGTGCCAGCAGCTGGCTGCCTAGCGAGTACACCGGGGAGCTGTTTTTT.